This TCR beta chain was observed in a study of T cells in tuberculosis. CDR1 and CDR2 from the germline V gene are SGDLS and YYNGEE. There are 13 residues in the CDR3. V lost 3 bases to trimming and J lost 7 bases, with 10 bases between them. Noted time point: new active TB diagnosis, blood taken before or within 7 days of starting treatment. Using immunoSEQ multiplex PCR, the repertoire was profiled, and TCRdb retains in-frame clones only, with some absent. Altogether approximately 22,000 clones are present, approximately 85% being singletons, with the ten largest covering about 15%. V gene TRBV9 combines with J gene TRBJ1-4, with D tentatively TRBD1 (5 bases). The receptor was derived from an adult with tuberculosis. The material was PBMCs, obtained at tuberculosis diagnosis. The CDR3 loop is CASSARQFEKLFF. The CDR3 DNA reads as TGTGCCAGCAGCGCACGACAGTTTGAAAAACTGTTTTTT. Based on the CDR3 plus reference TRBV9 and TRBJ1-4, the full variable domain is DSGVTQTPKHLITATGQRVTLRCSPRSGDLSVYWYQQSLDQGLQFLIQYYNGEERAKGNILERFSAQQFPDLHSELNLSSLELGDSALYFCASSARQFEKLFFGSGTQLSVL.